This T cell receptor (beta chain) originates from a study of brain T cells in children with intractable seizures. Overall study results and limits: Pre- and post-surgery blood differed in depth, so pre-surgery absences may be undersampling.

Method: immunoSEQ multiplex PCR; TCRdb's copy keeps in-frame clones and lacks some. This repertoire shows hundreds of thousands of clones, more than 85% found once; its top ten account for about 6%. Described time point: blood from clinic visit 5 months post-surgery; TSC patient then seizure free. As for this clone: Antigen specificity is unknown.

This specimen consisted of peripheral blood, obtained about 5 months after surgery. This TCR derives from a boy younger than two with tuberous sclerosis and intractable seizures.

CDR3 amino acids: CASSQRSANLRGYGYTF. The CDR3 nucleotides read TGTGCCAGCAGTCAAAGATCCGCTAACCTAAGGGGCTATGGCTACACCTTC. The chain has TRBV7-8 and TRBJ1-2, with D perhaps matching TRBD1 (5 bases). Between the trimmed V and J ends, which lost 6 bases and 4 bases, there was a span of 24 bases. CDR1 and CDR2 from the germline V gene are SGHVS and FQNEAQ. The CDR3 length is 17 residues.